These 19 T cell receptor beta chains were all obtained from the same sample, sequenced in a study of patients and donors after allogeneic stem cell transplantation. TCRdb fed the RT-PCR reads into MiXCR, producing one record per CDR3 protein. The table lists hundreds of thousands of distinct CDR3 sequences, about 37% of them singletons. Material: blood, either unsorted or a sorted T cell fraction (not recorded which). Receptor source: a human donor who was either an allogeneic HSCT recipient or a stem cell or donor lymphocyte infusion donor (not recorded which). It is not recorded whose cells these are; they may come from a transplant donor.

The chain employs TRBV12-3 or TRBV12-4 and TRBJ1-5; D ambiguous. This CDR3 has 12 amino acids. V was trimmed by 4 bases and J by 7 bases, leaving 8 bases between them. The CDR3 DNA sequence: TGTGCCAGCAGTTGGGCAGGCCAGCCCCAGCATTTT. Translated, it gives CASSWAGQPQHF.

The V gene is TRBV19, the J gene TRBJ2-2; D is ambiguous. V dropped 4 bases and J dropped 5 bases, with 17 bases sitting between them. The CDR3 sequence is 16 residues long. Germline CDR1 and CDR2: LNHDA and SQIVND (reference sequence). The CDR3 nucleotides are TGTGCCAGTAGTACCGGCCCCCGTCATTATACCGGGGAGCTGTTTTTT. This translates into CASSTGPRHYTGELFF.

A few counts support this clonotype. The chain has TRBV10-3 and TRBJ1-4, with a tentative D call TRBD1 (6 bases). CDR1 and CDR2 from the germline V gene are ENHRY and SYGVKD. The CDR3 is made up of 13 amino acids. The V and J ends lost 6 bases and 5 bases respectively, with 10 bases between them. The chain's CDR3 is CAIRGASNEKLFF. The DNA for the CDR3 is TGTGCCATCAGGGGGGCTTCAAATGAAAAACTGTTTTTT.

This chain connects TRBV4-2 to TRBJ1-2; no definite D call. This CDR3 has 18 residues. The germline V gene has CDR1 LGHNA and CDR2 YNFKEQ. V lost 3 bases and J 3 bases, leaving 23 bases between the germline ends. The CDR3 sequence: CASSHSLLRSGPDYGYTF. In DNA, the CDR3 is TGTGCCAGCAGCCATTCTCTATTGAGATCCGGACCCGACTATGGCTACACCTTC.

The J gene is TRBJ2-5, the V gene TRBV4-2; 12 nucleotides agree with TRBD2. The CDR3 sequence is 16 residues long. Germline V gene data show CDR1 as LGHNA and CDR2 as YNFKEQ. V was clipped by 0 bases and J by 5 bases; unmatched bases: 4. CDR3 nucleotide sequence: TGTGCCAGCAGCCAAGATTCCCTAGCGGGGGGGGAGACCCAGTACTTC. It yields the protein CASSQDSLAGGETQYF.

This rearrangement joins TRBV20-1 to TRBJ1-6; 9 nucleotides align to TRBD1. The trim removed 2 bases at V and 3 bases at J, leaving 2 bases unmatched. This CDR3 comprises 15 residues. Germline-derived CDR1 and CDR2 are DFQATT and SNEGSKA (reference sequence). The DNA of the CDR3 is TGCAGTGCTAGACCGGGACAGGGCTATAATTCACCCCTCCACTTT. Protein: CSARPGQGYNSPLHF.

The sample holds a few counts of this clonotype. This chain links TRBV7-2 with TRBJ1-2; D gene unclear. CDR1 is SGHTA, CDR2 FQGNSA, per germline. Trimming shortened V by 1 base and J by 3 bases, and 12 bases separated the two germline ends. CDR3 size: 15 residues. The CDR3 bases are TGTGCCAGCAGCTTAGTTGCCCACCTGTACTATGGCTACACCTTC. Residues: CASSLVAHLYYGYTF.

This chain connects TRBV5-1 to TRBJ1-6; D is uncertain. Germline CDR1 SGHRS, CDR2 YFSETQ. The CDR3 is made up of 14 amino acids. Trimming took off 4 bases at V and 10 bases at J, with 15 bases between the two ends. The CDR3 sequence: CASSPFRERSPLHF. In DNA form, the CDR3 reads TGCGCCAGCAGCCCTTTCCGGGAGCGCTCACCCCTCCACTTT.

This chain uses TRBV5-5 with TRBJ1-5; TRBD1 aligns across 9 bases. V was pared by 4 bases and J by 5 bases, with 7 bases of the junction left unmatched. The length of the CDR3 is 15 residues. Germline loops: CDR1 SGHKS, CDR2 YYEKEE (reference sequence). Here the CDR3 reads CASSRRDREYQPQHF. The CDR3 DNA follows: TGTGCCAGCAGCCGCCGGGACAGGGAATATCAGCCCCAGCATTTT.

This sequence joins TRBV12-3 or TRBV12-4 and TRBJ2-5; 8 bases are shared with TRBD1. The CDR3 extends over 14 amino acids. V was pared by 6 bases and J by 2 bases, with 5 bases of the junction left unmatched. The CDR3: CASRPGQGQETQYF. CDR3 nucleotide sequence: TGTGCCAGCAGACCTGGACAGGGACAAGAGACCCAGTACTTC.

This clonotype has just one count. CDR3 sequence: CATWDRASYNEQFF. The CDR3 coding sequence is TGTGCCACCTGGGACAGAGCCTCCTACAATGAGCAGTTCTTC. The chain combines TRBV10-3 with TRBJ2-1, with 7 nucleotides matching TRBD1. CDR3 length: 14 residues. V gave up 10 bases and J gave up 0 bases; unmatched junction bases: 6. Germline lookup yields CDR1 ENHRY and CDR2 SYGVKD.

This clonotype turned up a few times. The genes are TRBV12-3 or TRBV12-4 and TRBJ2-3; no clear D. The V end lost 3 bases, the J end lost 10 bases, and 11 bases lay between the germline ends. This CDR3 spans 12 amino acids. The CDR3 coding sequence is TGTGCCAGCAGTTTCCTCGAAGACGCGCAGTATTTT. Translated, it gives CASSFLEDAQYF.

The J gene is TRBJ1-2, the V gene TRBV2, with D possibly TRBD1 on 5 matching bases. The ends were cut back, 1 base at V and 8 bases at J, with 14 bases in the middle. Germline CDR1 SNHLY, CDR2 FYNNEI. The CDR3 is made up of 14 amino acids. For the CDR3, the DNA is TGTGCCAGCAGTGAAGTAGGAGGGACTGGCGGCTACACCTTC. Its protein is CASSEVGGTGGYTF.

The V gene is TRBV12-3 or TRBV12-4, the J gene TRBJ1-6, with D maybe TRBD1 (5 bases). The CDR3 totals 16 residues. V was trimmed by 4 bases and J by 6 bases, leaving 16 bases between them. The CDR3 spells CASSSQVRQLNSPLHF. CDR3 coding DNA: TGTGCCAGCAGTTCACAGGTCCGCCAACTTAATTCACCCCTCCACTTT.

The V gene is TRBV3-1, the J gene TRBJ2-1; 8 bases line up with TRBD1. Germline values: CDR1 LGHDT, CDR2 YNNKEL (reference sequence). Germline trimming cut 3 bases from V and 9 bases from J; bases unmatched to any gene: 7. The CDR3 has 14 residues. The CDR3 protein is CASSHKQGEREQFF. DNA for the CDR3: TGTGCCAGCAGCCACAAACAGGGGGAACGTGAGCAGTTCTTC.

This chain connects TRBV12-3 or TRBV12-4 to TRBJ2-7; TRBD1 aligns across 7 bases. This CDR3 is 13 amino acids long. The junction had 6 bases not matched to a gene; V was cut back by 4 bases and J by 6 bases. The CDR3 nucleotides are TGTGCCAGCAGTTATACAGGGGCCCTCGAGCAGTACTTC. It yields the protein CASSYTGALEQYF.

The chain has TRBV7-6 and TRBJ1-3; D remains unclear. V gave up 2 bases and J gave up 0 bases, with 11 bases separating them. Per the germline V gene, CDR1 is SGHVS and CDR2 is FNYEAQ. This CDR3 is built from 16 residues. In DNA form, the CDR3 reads TGTGCCAGCAGCTTACATTCAGGACCCTCTGGAAACACCATATATTTT. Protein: CASSLHSGPSGNTIYF.

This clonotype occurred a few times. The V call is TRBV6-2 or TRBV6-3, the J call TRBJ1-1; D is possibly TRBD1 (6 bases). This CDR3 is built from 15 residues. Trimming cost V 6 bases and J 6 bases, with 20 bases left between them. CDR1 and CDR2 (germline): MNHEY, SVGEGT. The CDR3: CASSRPRGQRAEAFF. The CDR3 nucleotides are TGTGCCAGCAGCAGACCCCGGGGGCAACGGGCTGAAGCTTTCTTT.

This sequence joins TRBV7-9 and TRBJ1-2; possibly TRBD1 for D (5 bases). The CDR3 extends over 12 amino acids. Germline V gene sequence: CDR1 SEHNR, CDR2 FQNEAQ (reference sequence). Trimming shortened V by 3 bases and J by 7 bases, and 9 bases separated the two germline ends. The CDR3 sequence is CASSLGDGGYTF. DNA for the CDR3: TGTGCCAGCAGCTTGGGGGACGGTGGCTACACCTTC.